This T cell receptor beta chain was recorded in a study of T cell changes during pregnancy in multiple sclerosis. V was pared by 8 bases and J by 8 bases, with 15 bases between. There are 13 residues in the CDR3. The germline CDR1 and CDR2 sequences are MGHDK and SYGVNS. Produced via immunoSEQ multiplex PCR; TCRdb's table is partial and in-frame only. Of tens of thousands of clones in the sample, over 90% were seen once. V is TRBV25-1 and J is TRBJ2-2; D remains unclear. The sequence came from a female donor with multiple sclerosis, enrolled in a pregnancy study. The sample in question was CD4+ T cells from peripheral blood mononuclear cells, obtained in the second trimester of pregnancy. The CDR3 sequence: CASGPGVLGELFF. CDR3 nucleotides: TGTGCCAGCGGCCCCGGAGTCCTAGGGGAGCTGTTTTTT.